This T cell receptor beta chain originates from a study of tumour-infiltrating T cells in Burkitt lymphoma. About the study: Repertoire clonality predicted overall and progression-free survival.

This clone counts as medium-sized (0.01 to 0.1%). The CDR3 covers 15 residues. V lost 1 base and J lost 5, with 14 bases in between. Germline V gene sequence: CDR1 MGHRA, CDR2 YSYEKL. The repertoire was sequenced with immunoSEQ multiplex PCR; TCRdb's copy has only in-frame clones and lacks some. The sample contains thousands of clones, 13% to 15% of which appear only once. This receptor was taken from a human donor with Burkitt lymphoma. The sample taken for sequencing was tumor tissue. The V gene is TRBV4-1, the J gene TRBJ2-5; D possibly corresponds to TRBD1 (6 bases). In nucleotides, the CDR3 is TGCGCCAGCAGCCAAGTAAGGGGGATTGGGGAGACCCAGTACTTC. Encoded protein: CASSQVRGIGETQYF.